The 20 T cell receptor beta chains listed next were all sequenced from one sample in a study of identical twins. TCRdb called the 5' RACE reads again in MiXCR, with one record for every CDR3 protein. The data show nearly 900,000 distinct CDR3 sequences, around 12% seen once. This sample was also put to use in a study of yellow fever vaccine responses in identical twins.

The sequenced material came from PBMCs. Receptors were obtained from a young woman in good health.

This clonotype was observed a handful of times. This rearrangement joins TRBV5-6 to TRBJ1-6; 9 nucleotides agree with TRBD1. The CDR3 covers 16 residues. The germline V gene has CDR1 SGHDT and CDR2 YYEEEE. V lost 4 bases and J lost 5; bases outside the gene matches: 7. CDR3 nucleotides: TGTGCCAGCAGCCGATCCGGGACAGGGAATAATTCACCCCTCCACTTT. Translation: CASSRSGTGNNSPLHF. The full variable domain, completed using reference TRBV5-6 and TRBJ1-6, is DAGVTQSPTHLIKTRGQQVTLRCSPKSGHDTVSWYQQALGQGPQFIFQYYEEEERQRGNFPDRFSGHQFPNYSSELNVNALLLGDSALYLCASSRSGTGNNSPLHFGNGTRLTVT.

The CDR3, as DNA: TGCGCCAGCAGCGGAGGTAGCGGGTGGAGCGCAGATACGCAGTATTTT. Residues: CASSGGSGWSADTQYF. This chain uses TRBV4-1 with TRBJ2-3, with 7 bases identical to TRBD2. The V and J ends lost 5 bases and 4 bases, in that order; junction bases with no gene match: 12. Germline CDR1 reads MGHRA; CDR2 reads YSYEKL. The CDR3 is 16 amino acids.

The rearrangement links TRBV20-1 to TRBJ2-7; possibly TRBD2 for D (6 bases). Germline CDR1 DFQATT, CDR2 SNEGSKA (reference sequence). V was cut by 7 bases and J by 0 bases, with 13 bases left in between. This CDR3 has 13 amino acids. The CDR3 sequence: CSVRDSSSYEQYV. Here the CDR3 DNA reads TGCAGTGTCCGGGACTCGAGCTCCTACGAGCAGTACGTC.

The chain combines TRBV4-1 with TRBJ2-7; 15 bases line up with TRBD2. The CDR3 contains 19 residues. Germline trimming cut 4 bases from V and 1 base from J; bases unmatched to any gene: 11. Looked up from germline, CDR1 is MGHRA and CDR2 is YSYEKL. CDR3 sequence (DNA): TGCGCCAGCAGCCTCCGGACTAGCGGGAGGGCCGACGCTTCCTACGAGCAGTACTTC. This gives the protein CASSLRTSGRADASYEQYF.

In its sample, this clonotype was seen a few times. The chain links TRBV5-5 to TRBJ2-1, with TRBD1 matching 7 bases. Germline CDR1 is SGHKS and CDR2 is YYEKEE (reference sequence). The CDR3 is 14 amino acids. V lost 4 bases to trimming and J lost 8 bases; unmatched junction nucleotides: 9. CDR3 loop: CASSRDTGVDEQFF. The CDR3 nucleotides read TGTGCCAGCAGCCGCGATACAGGGGTGGATGAGCAGTTCTTC.

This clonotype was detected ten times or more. CDR3 DNA: TGCAGTGCGCAGCGGGGTCCTTACTCCTACGAGCAGTACGTC. Amino acids: CSAQRGPYSYEQYV. V is TRBV20-1 and J is TRBJ2-7; 7 nucleotides match TRBD2. The CDR3 loop spans 14 amino acids. The V gene end was trimmed by 6 bases and the J gene end by 0 bases; junction bases not matched to a gene: 8. Germline loops: CDR1 DFQATT, CDR2 SNEGSKA (reference sequence).

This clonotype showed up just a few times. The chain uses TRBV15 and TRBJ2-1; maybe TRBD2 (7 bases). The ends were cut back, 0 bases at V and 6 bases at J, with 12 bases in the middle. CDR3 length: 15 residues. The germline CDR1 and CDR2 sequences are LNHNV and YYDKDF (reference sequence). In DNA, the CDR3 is TGTGCCACCAGCAGAGATAGGGGGGGAGGCAATGAGCAGTTCTTC. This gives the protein CATSRDRGGGNEQFF. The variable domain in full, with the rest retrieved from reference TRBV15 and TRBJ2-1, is DAMVIQNPRYQVTQFGKPVTLSCSQTLNHNVMYWYQQKSSQAPKLLFHYYDKDFNNEADTPDNFQSRRPNTSFCFLDIRSPGLGDTAMYLCATSRDRGGGNEQFFGPGTRLTVL.

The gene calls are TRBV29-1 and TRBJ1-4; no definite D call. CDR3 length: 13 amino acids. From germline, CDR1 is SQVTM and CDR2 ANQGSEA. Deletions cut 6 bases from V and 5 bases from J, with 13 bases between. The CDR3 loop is CSVQRVQNEKLFF. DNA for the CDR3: TGCAGCGTCCAACGCGTCCAGAATGAAAAACTGTTTTTT.

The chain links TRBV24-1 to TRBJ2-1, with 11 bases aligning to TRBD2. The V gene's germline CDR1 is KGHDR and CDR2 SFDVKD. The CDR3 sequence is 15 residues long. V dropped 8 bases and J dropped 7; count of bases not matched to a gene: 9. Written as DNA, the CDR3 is TGTGCCACCACCGGGGGACTAGCGGATAGAAATGAGCAGTTCTTC. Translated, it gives CATTGGLADRNEQFF.

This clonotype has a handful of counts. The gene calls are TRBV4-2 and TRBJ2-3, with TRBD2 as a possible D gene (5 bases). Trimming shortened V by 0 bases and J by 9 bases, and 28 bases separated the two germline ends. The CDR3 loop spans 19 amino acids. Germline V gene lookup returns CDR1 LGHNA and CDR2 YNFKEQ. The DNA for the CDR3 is TGTGCCAGCAGCCAAGAGTTTAACCGAGAGGGCAGTTCCGGTGGGACGCAGTATTTT. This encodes CASSQEFNREGSSGGTQYF.

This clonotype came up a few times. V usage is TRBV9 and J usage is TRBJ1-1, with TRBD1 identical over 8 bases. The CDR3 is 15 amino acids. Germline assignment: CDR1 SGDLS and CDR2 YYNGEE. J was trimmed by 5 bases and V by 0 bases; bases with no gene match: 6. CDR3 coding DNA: TGTGCCAGCAGCGTAGGATTCAGGGGGCGAACTGAAGCTTTCTTT. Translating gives CASSVGFRGRTEAFF. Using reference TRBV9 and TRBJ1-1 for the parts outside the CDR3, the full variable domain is DSGVTQTPKHLITATGQRVTLRCSPRSGDLSVYWYQQSLDQGLQFLIQYYNGEERAKGNILERFSAQQFPDLHSELNLSSLELGDSALYFCASSVGFRGRTEAFFGQGTRLTVV.

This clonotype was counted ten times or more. CDR3 nucleotides: TGTGCCAGCAGACCTACAGGGGCCCTAACCGGGGAGCTGTTTTTT. Encoded protein: CASRPTGALTGELFF. This chain links TRBV12-3 or TRBV12-4 with TRBJ2-2, with 7 bases aligning to TRBD1. The CDR3 contains 15 residues. With V trimmed by 6 bases and J by 5 bases, 9 bases remained unmatched.

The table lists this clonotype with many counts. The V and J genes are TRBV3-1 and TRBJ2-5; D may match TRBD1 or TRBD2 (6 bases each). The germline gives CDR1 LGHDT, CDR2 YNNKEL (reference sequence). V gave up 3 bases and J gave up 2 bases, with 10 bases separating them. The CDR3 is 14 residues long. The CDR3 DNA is TGTGCCAGCAGCCACAGGGGAGGTCAAGAGACCCAGTACTTC. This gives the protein CASSHRGGQETQYF.

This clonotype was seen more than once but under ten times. The CDR3 is CASSYPTRGGAKRELFF. In DNA, the CDR3 is TGTGCCAGTAGCTACCCAACTCGCGGGGGGGCGAAGAGGGAGCTGTTTTTT. The rearrangement links TRBV19 to TRBJ2-2, with TRBD2 matching over 9 bases. Per the germline V gene, CDR1 is LNHDA and CDR2 is SQIVND (reference sequence). V shed 6 bases and J 9 bases; nucleotides not matched to a gene: 17. This CDR3 has 17 residues.

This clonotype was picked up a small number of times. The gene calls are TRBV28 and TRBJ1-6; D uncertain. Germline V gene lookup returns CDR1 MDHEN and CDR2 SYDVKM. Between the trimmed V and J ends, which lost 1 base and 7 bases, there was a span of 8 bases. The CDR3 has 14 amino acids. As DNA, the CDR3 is TGTGCCAGCAGTTTATCGGCAGCCAATTCACCCCTCCACTTT. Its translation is CASSLSAANSPLHF.

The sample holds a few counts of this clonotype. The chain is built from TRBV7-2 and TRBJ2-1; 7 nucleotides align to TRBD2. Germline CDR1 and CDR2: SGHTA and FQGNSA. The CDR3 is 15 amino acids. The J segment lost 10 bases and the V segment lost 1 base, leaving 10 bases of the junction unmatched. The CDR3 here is CASSLDSAGSWEQFF. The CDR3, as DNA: TGTGCCAGCAGCTTAGATTCAGCGGGATCTTGGGAGCAGTTCTTC.

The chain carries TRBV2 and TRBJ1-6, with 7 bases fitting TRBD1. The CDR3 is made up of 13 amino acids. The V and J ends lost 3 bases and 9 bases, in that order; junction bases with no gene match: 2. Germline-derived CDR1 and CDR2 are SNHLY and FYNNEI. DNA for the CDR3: TGTGCCAGCAGTGATACAGGGGTTTCACCCCTCCACTTT. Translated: CASSDTGVSPLHF.

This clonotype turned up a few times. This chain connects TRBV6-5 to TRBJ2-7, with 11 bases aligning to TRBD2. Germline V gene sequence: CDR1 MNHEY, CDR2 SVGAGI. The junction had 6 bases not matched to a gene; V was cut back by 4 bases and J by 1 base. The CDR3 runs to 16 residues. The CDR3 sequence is CASSFPTSGGSYEQYF. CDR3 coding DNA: TGTGCCAGCAGTTTCCCTACTAGCGGGGGATCCTACGAGCAGTACTTC.

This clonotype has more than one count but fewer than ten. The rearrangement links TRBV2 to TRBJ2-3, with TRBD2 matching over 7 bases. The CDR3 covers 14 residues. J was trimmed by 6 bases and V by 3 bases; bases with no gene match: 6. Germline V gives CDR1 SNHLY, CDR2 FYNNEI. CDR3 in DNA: TGTGCCAGCAGTGACCCTGATAGCGGGGATACGCAGTATTTT. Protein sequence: CASSDPDSGDTQYF.

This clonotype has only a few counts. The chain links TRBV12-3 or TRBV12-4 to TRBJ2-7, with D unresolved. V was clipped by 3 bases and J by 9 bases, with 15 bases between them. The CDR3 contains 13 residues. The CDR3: CASSLGRPGGQYF. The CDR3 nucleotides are TGTGCCAGCAGTTTGGGCAGACCAGGCGGGCAGTACTTC.